A single sample gave rise to the 12 T cell receptor beta chains below, sequenced in a study of blood T cell repertoires in COVID-19. The assay was immunoSEQ multiplex PCR, and TCRdb's table has in-frame clones only and misses some. The sample includes approximately 200,000 clones, 84% seen only once; the top ten take 4.5% to 6%. The sample was peripheral blood. Source of these receptors: a woman aged 55-69 years who had recovered from COVID-19.

This clone was seen only once. V and J are TRBV30 and TRBJ1-5; the D gene is possibly TRBD1 (6 bases). The V gene lost 3 bases and the J gene lost 0 bases, with 12 bases spanning the gap. Germline V gene lookup returns CDR1 GTSNPN and CDR2 SVGIG (reference sequence). The CDR3 has 15 amino acids. The CDR3 loop reads CAWRVTGSSNQPQHF. The CDR3, as DNA: TGTGCCTGGAGGGTTACAGGGAGTAGCAATCAGCCCCAGCATTTT.

The rearrangement links TRBV3-1 (or the pseudogene TRBV3-2) to TRBJ2-7, with 11 bases lining up with TRBD2. The germline V gene has CDR1 LGHDT and CDR2 YNNKEL (reference sequence). The CDR3 runs 19 residues. The ends lost 3 bases at V and 0 bases at J; junction bases unmatched: 13. The CDR3 DNA reads as TGTGCCAGCAGCCAGGTGACTAGCGGGATTATCGTCAGCTCCTACGAGCAGTACTTC. This gives the protein CASSQVTSGIIVSSYEQYF.

V gene TRBV5-4 combines with J gene TRBJ1-2, with 7 bases matching TRBD1. CDR3 length equals 16 residues. From germline, CDR1 is SGHNT and CDR2 YYREEE (reference sequence). The V and J ends lost 5 bases and 7 bases, in that order; junction bases with no gene match: 17. The CDR3 nucleotides are TGTGCCAGCAGAACAGGGGCCGTTGGGACTGGAGGTGGCTACACCTTC. It is translated as CASRTGAVGTGGGYTF.

This chain joins TRBV4-1 and TRBJ2-1; 9 bases are shared with TRBD1. Germline CDR1 is MGHRA and CDR2 is YSYEKL. The ends lost 4 bases at V and 2 bases at J; junction bases unmatched: 3. This CDR3 has 15 residues. The CDR3 sequence is CASSRRTGAYNEQFF. The CDR3 coding sequence is TGCGCCAGCAGCCGAAGGACAGGGGCCTACAATGAGCAGTTCTTC.

The chain links TRBV29-1 to TRBJ1-2; no definite D call. This CDR3 contains 13 residues. With 0 bases removed from V and 0 bases from J, the gap between germline ends came to 5 bases. Germline assignment: CDR1 SQVTM and CDR2 ANQGSEA. The CDR3 spells CSVEDGANYGYTF. In nucleotides, the CDR3 is TGCAGCGTTGAAGATGGAGCTAACTATGGCTACACCTTC.

The chain has TRBV5-1 and TRBJ1-3; D possibly corresponds to TRBD1 (6 bases). CDR1 and CDR2 from the germline V gene are SGHRS and YFSETQ. Trimming took 5 bases from V and 4 from J, leaving 13 bases between them. The CDR3 contains 14 residues. The CDR3 loop is CASSDTGLGNTIYF. CDR3 in DNA: TGCGCCAGCAGTGACACAGGGCTGGGAAACACCATATATTTT.

This clone appeared a few times. As DNA, the CDR3 is TGTGCCAGCAGTGCGGGACAGGCTATTGAAGCTTTCTTT. This codes for CASSAGQAIEAFF. The chain recombines TRBV2 with TRBJ1-1; TRBD1 agrees at 8 bases. Germline trimming cut 4 bases from V and 7 bases from J; bases unmatched to any gene: 5. The CDR3 is 13 amino acids. Germline V gene sequence: CDR1 SNHLY, CDR2 FYNNEI. Looking up the rest from reference TRBV2 and TRBJ1-1 gives the full variable domain: EPEVTQTPSHQVTQMGQEVILRCVPISNHLYFYWYRQILGQKVEFLVSFYNNEISEKSEIFDDQFSVERPDGSNFTLKIRSTKLEDSAMYFCASSAGQAIEAFFGQGTRLTVV.

The rearrangement uses TRBV12-3 or TRBV12-4 and TRBJ1-2; D is unresolved. The CDR3 runs 13 residues. Trimming took off 1 base at V and 1 base at J, with 4 bases between the two ends. The CDR3 here is CASSLGLNYGYTF. CDR3 bases: TGTGCCAGCAGTTTAGGGCTTAACTATGGCTACACCTTC.

The V and J genes are TRBV7-2 and TRBJ2-1, with 7 bases that match TRBD1. Looked up from germline, CDR1 is SGHTA and CDR2 is FQGNSA. The CDR3 has 15 residues. V trimming: 7 bases; J trimming: 3 bases; junction bases outside the gene matches: 9. Here the CDR3 DNA reads TGTGCCAGCACTCCCGACAGGGTACTCTACAATGAGCAGTTCTTC. The encoded protein is CASTPDRVLYNEQFF.

This clone was picked up a small number of times. The chain uses TRBV3-1 (or the pseudogene TRBV3-2) and TRBJ2-7, with TRBD1 matching over 9 bases. CDR1 LGHDT and CDR2 YNNKEL come from the germline V gene (reference sequence). V dropped 6 bases and J dropped 3; count of bases not matched to a gene: 6. The CDR3 spans 14 residues. The CDR3 loop is CASSHWTGVYEQYF. CDR3 DNA: TGTGCCAGCAGTCATTGGACAGGGGTCTACGAGCAGTACTTC.

J is TRBJ2-1 and V is TRBV12-5, with TRBD2 identical over 9 bases. V was pared by 1 base and J by 3 bases, with 4 bases of the junction left unmatched. The germline V gene encodes CDR1 LGHNT and CDR2 FRNRAP. The CDR3 runs 16 residues. CDR3 loop: CASGLASGAVYNEQFF. CDR3 nucleotides: TGTGCTAGTGGTTTGGCTAGCGGGGCCGTCTACAATGAGCAGTTCTTC.

This clone was recorded a few times. The chain couples TRBV4-1 to TRBJ2-2; 16 bases fit TRBD2. CDR1 MGHRA and CDR2 YSYEKL come from the germline V gene. This CDR3 region has 16 residues. The J segment lost 7 bases and the V segment lost 5 bases, leaving 4 bases of the junction unmatched. The CDR3 region is CASSKGLAGGSGELFF. The CDR3, as DNA: TGCGCCAGCAGCAAGGGACTAGCGGGGGGGAGCGGGGAGCTGTTTTTT.